The entry that follows covers one T cell receptor (beta chain) sequence. No antigen is known for it. No base qualities exist here, and no much larger clone lies one base off it. TCRdb names Illumina NovaSeq 6000 as the instrument used. cDNA libraries for TCRalpha and TCRbeta were prepared by 5'RACE using constant-segment primers, with sample barcodes and unique molecular identifiers added. RNA was extracted from every sample with Trizol reagent. Libraries were amplified in two PCR steps, with a second sample barcode and Illumina TruSeq adapters added in the second step. Libraries were sequenced on an Illumina NovaSeq with 2 x 150 bp paired-end reads. Regarding the original processing steps: Reads were demultiplexed and collapsed into UMI-guided consensus sequences with migec v1.2.7. With mixcr v2.1.11, UMI consensuses were aligned to TRA and TRB V and J templates and assembled into clonotypes. A clonotype was counted as expanded or contracted only if both edgeR and NoisET called the change significant, with noise models trained on biological replicates. For edgeR calls, a false discovery rate-adjusted p below 0.01 and a log2 fold-change threshold of 1 were applied. As an exploratory analysis of dynamics, max-normalized trajectories of the 1000 most abundant clonotypes were examined with PCA combined with hierarchical clustering. Separately sequenced CD4+ and CD8+ repertoires were used to assign the CD4 or CD8 phenotype of responding clones. TCRdb reprocessed the public reads (quality trimming at Q25 with fastp, clone calling with MiXCR) and kept in-frame beta chains. When rows share a CDR3 protein, they turn into one entry using the most common DNA and genes. The V and J calls were determined by TCRdb, not by the authors. A total of 250,000 to 350,000 distinct CDR3 sequences appear in this sample, about 16% of them only once. Roughly 25% of the sample lies in the top ten.

Ficoll-Paque density gradient centrifugation was the method used to isolate PBMCs. The data stem from a study of T-cell memory formation after mild COVID-19 (dated by TCRdb to the early 2020s). Some background on the complete study: TCR sequence clusters from the two donors were found to be largely donor specific. T-cell clones expanding and contracting after mild COVID-19 in a couple of donors were tracked by longitudinal TCRalpha and TCRbeta repertoire sequencing. The cohort comprised two young, previously healthy adult volunteers, one female and one male.

From cysteine to phenylalanine, the CDR3 is 16 amino acids long. The sequence is cut down to CDR3 DNA, 48 bases in frame from base 1. V ends up 1 base short and J 4 bases short, with an unmatched junction base count of 7. CDR1 and CDR2, looked up from the germline V gene, are SGHDN and FVKESK. The full study reports these points: Contracting CD4+ clones turned up mainly in the CM and EM memory subsets, whereas EMRA was where CD8+ clones were enriched. Some responding clones were detected in pre-infection memory, which suggested that pre-existing cross-reactive memory T cells had joined the SARS-CoV-2 response. The study included only a couple of mild cases, and larger cohorts that include severe cases with pre-infection samples were judged to be necessary. SARS-CoV-2 specificity was not confirmed for the second-wave clones peaking on day 37. Clones contracting from day 15 to 85 had balanced CD4/CD8 phenotypes, while a second wave expanding from day 15 to 37 was biased towards CD4+.

The sequenced sample was PBMCs or a T cell subset sorted from them (not recorded which). This TCR derives from a man younger than 30 who had mild COVID-19 (a few samples of this study predate the infection). The sample titles of this study are shuffled in the database, so cell type and time point are left out; the donor was told from shared clones. The chain couples TRBV14 to TRBJ2-1; 7 of the junction bases match TRBD2. The CDR3 reads as follows: CASSQVRGGRYNEQFF. The DNA sequence follows: TGTGCCAGCAGCCAAGTCCGGGGAGGGAGGTACAATGAGCAGTTCTTC.